Listed below are T cell receptor beta chains from one sample, sequenced in a study of T-cell memory formation after mild COVID-19. TCRdb independently ran MiXCR on the 5' RACE reads; one entry per CDR3 protein. This repertoire shows 300,000 or so distinct CDR3 sequences, 16% found once; its top ten account for less than 30%. Sequencing input: PBMCs or a T cell subset sorted from them (not recorded which). All receptors derive from a man aged 18 to 30 who had mild COVID-19 (a few samples of this study predate the infection). Cell type and time point are not known. CDR3s include the opening cysteine and the closing phenylalanine or tryptophan. Fields, in order: J gene, CDR3 length, V gene, clone size, D gene, CDR3 DNA, CDR3 protein. D genes are given only for firm matches. Clone size is shown for a subset of rows, as once, few, many or a class of expanded clone.

J gene: TRBJ2-6
CDR3 length: 13
V gene: TRBV6-6
clone size: few
D gene: -
CDR3 DNA: TGTGCCAGCACCCTTGATGGGGCCAACGTCCTGACTTTC
CDR3 protein: CASTLDGANVLTF

J gene: TRBJ1-2
CDR3 length: 14
V gene: TRBV6-1
clone size: -
D gene: TRBD1
CDR3 DNA: TGTGCCAGCGACCAGTCGTGGACAGGCTATGGCTACACCTTC
CDR3 protein: CASDQSWTGYGYTF

J gene: TRBJ2-5
CDR3 length: 16
V gene: TRBV7-8
clone size: few
D gene: TRBD2
CDR3 DNA: TGTGCCAGCAGCCCCTGGACTAGCGGGGGAAAAGAGACCCAGTACTTC
CDR3 protein: CASSPWTSGGKETQYF

J gene: TRBJ2-4
CDR3 length: 16
V gene: TRBV12-3/TRBV12-4
clone size: -
D gene: TRBD2
CDR3 DNA: TGTGCCAGCAGTCGATCTAGCGGGGGGCCCAAGAACATTCAGTACTTC
CDR3 protein: CASSRSSGGPKNIQYF

J gene: TRBJ2-2
CDR3 length: 13
V gene: TRBV6-1
clone size: -
D gene: -
CDR3 DNA: TGTGCCAGCAGTGTCAGGGTCACCGGGGAGCTGTTTTTT
CDR3 protein: CASSVRVTGELFF

J gene: TRBJ2-4
CDR3 length: 13
V gene: TRBV2
clone size: -
D gene: -
CDR3 DNA: TGTGCCAGCACCCCGGAACGGGGAAACATTCAGTACTTC
CDR3 protein: CASTPERGNIQYF

J gene: TRBJ1-1
CDR3 length: 17
V gene: TRBV3-1
clone size: -
D gene: TRBD1
CDR3 DNA: TGTGCCAGCAGCCAATCCGGGACAGGGGGCTTAGGGACTGAAGCTTTCTTT
CDR3 protein: CASSQSGTGGLGTEAFF

J gene: TRBJ1-2
CDR3 length: 14
V gene: TRBV5-1
clone size: few
D gene: -
CDR3 DNA: TGCGCCAGCAGCTTTGATAAGCCTCACTATGGCTACACCTTC
CDR3 protein: CASSFDKPHYGYTF

J gene: TRBJ1-5
CDR3 length: 17
V gene: TRBV7-2
clone size: few
D gene: -
CDR3 DNA: TGTGCCAGCAGCTTAGCGCTCGCAGGGCTCCTGGGCCAGCCCCAGCATTTT
CDR3 protein: CASSLALAGLLGQPQHF

J gene: TRBJ2-1
CDR3 length: 15
V gene: TRBV5-1
clone size: -
D gene: -
CDR3 DNA: TGCGCCAGCAGCTTGGAGGGGGGGGACCACAATGAGCAGTTCTTC
CDR3 protein: CASSLEGGDHNEQFF

J gene: TRBJ2-1
CDR3 length: 12
V gene: TRBV30
clone size: many
D gene: -
CDR3 DNA: TGTGCCTGGAGTGACTACTACAGTGAGCAGTTCTTC
CDR3 protein: CAWSDYYSEQFF